These T cell receptor beta chains were read from a single sample in a study of blood T cell repertoires in COVID-19. The protocol was immunoSEQ multiplex PCR, while the TCRdb copy is restricted to in-frame clones and leaves out a portion. The sample contains 350,000 or so clones, around 90% of which appear only once. The sequenced sample was peripheral blood. Every receptor here comes from a man between 18 and 29 years old with active or convalescent COVID-19. Each CDR3 is given with its conserved first and last residue. Fields, in order: J gene, D gene, CDR3 length, V gene, CDR3 DNA, CDR3 protein. A D gene is named only where the DNA matches it firmly.

J gene: TRBJ1-1; D gene: NA; CDR3 length: 14; V gene: TRBV3-1/TRBV3-2; CDR3 DNA: TGTGCCAGCGGGAGGGGGGGATCGGACACTGAAGCTTTCTTT; CDR3 protein: CASGRGGSDTEAFF
J gene: TRBJ1-1; D gene: NA; CDR3 length: 13; V gene: TRBV25-1; CDR3 DNA: TGTGCCAGCAGGGGGGCGGTTTACACTGAAGCTTTCTTT; CDR3 protein: CASRGAVYTEAFF
J gene: TRBJ2-7; D gene: NA; CDR3 length: 14; V gene: TRBV11-3; CDR3 DNA: TGTGCCAGCAGCTTAGGGAGGGGGCTGGACGAGCAGTACTTC; CDR3 protein: CASSLGRGLDEQYF
J gene: TRBJ2-1; D gene: NA; CDR3 length: 16; V gene: TRBV27; CDR3 DNA: TGTGCCAGCACCGGCAGGGGCGGAAGCTCCTACAATGAGCAGTTCTTC; CDR3 protein: CASTGRGGSSYNEQFF
J gene: TRBJ2-1; D gene: NA; CDR3 length: 11; V gene: TRBV29-1; CDR3 DNA: TGCAGCGTTGTAGCTGCCAGCCGTCGTTTCTTC; CDR3 protein: CSVVAASRRFF
J gene: TRBJ1-4; D gene: TRBD1; CDR3 length: 18; V gene: TRBV7-9; CDR3 DNA: TGTGCCAGCAGCTTTAGGACAGGGGGGAAGGCAACTAATGAAAAACTGTTTTTT; CDR3 protein: CASSFRTGGKATNEKLFF
J gene: TRBJ2-3; D gene: NA; CDR3 length: 16; V gene: TRBV4-3; CDR3 DNA: TGCGCCAGCAGCCAAGATCGCGGGTTGGGCACAGATACGCAGTATTTT; CDR3 protein: CASSQDRGLGTDTQYF
J gene: TRBJ2-2; D gene: NA; CDR3 length: 15; V gene: TRBV28; CDR3 DNA: TGTGCCAGCACCCTAGGGAGGGGGTGGACCGGGGAGCTGTTTTTT; CDR3 protein: CASTLGRGWTGELFF
J gene: TRBJ2-1; D gene: NA; CDR3 length: 16; V gene: TRBV29-1; CDR3 DNA: TGCAGCGTCGAACGCGGGACTGCAAGCTCCTACAATGAGCAGTTCTTC; CDR3 protein: CSVERGTASSYNEQFF
J gene: TRBJ1-4; D gene: NA; CDR3 length: 13; V gene: TRBV4-1; CDR3 DNA: TGCGCCAGCAGCCAAGAGGACAGAGAAAAACTGTTTTTT; CDR3 protein: CASSQEDREKLFF
J gene: TRBJ2-2; D gene: NA; CDR3 length: 15; V gene: TRBV6-4; CDR3 DNA: TGTGCCAGCAGTGCCGCGACAGGGAACACCGGGGAGCTGTTTTTT; CDR3 protein: CASSAATGNTGELFF
J gene: TRBJ2-6; D gene: NA; CDR3 length: 19; V gene: TRBV5-1; CDR3 DNA: TGCGCCAGCAGCTTGGCCCAGGTTGTTCGGGCCTCTGGGGCCAACGTGCTGACTTTC; CDR3 protein: CASSLAQVVRASGANVLTF